This T cell receptor beta chain came from a study of human CD4 T cells and Enterobacteriaceae (dated by TCRdb to 2020 to 2022). The study in broad terms: Stimulating bacteria were E. coli, K. pneumoniae, E. aerogenes, S. flexneri, S. sonnei, S. typhimurium and S. aureus, heat-inactivated after culture.

Proliferating activated T cells were FACS-sorted as CFSE-low CD25+ ICOS+ cells after about 6-7 days. Sorted memory CD4+ T cells were CFSE-labeled and cultured at a 2:1 ratio with irradiated autologous monocytes pulsed with antigen. Memory CD4+ T cells were FACS-sorted on a FACSAria III to over 95% purity as all CD4+ cells other than CD45RA+CCR7+CD95- naive cells. Healthy donor blood was obtained from blood donation centers in Switzerland. Total CD4+ T cells and monocytes were enriched by positive selection with CD4 and CD14 magnetic microbeads. Before sorting, CD8+, CD14+, CD16+, CD56+, CD19+ and CD25-bright cells were excluded. The bacteria were heat-inactivated at 60 degrees C for 2 to 3 hours and added at around 2.1 particles per monocyte, and M. tuberculosis lysate was used at around 3 ug/ml. The TCR Vbeta genes were sequenced from CFSE-low memory CD4+ T cells that had proliferated after primary stimulation with Enterobacteriaceae or with control bacteria. Every bacteria-reactive repertoire was analyzed in two to four different donors over two independent experiments. Ficoll-Paque Plus was used to isolate peripheral blood mononuclear cells from donor blood.

Survey-level sequencing, with a detection sensitivity of one cell in 40,000, was applied to the CFSE-low antigen-reactive cultures. The QIAamp DNA Micro Kit was used to extract genomic DNA from cell pellets, and the quantity and purity of the genomic DNA were checked by spectrophotometry. TCR Vbeta CDR3 regions were amplified with the immunoSEQ multiplex PCR assay. The Illumina HiSeq platform was used to sequence the amplicons. The retrieved sequences were 87 nucleotides long and included the CDR3 region. Per the source publication's procedure: A clonotype was defined as a unique productive TCR Vbeta nucleotide sequence, quantified by productive template frequency from ImmunoSEQ Analyzer V3.0. Expanded clonotypes were defined by a threshold at the top 5th percentile of each frequency-ranked repertoire. Repertoire overlap was calculated as Chao-Jaccard with the R package fossil and was visualized by nonmetric multidimensional scaling with the R package MASS. The immuneACCESS repertoire file appears here via TCRdb, limited to in-frame rearrangements. These files lack a portion of the clones; in checked studies, under half of the deficit traces to unresolved V genes, and the cause of the others is not known. The DNA was the basis for D and trimming; V, J and clone size are from that table. The sample profile shows roughly 1,300 clones; around half of them were found once. The top ten clones comprise over 30% of the sample.

Remarks on this clone: No base quality information exists; no much larger clone differs at one position.

The investigation overall reported the following: Enterobacteriaceae-reactive repertoires co-clustered together and were polyclonal, yet held fewer clonotypes than S. aureus- or M. tuberculosis-reactive repertoires. Clonotypes shared across Enterobacteriaceae cultures made up about 25-50% of unique rearrangements but about 60-93% of templates; sharing with control bacteria was rare.

The CDR3 runs 15 residues from the cysteine to the phenylalanine. The kept DNA is CDR3 alone, 45 bases in frame from the first base. The CDR1 and CDR2 encoded by the germline V gene are MNHNS and SASEGT. V was cut back by 4 bases and J by 8 bases, leaving a gap of 20 bases between them. The clonotype comes from a human donor in good health. The sequenced sample consisted of bacteria-reactive CD4+ T cells grown in culture. The cell subset or site label here, explained by the study, means: CFSE-low proliferating memory CD4 T cells sorted after in vitro stimulation with a heat-inactivated bacterium or M. tuberculosis lysate. The chain was built from TRBV6-1 and TRBJ1-2; the D region possibly corresponds to TRBD1 (5 bases align). The CDR3 loop reads CASSVVSGPTAGYTF. The nucleotide sequence reads TGTGCCAGCAGTGTCGTGTCGGGACCTACGGCCGGCTACACCTTC.